This T cell receptor beta chain was captured by sequencing in a study of T cells in women clearing cervical HPV infection (dated 2018 in TCRdb). For context, the study as a whole: Cases were about 25 women with histologically confirmed HPV16-related CIN3 or worse, including a couple of invasive cancers. The roughly 25 controls were women who cleared a single incident HPV16 infection within 12 months without developing precancer or cancer. Case blood was taken at the visit when the lesion was first identified, whereas control blood was taken when infection was no longer detected. Among cases, blood sampling occurred a median of around 160 days after lesion detection, with an interquartile range of about 85 to 200 days. Since only a few of the women had HLA typing available, the possibility that HLA type was acting as a confounder could not be ruled out. An exploratory proof-of-principle case-control study, nested within the Guanacaste HPV Natural History Study in Costa Rica, was conducted to compare TCR repertoires across cervical HPV16 outcomes. Cases were matched to controls by age within five years and by the year the sample was collected. Cases had a median age of approximately 35 years and controls had a median age of 38, with no significant differences in baseline characteristics. The parent cohort enrolled roughly 9,600 women aged 18 or older in Guanacaste, Costa Rica, during about 1992 to 1994 and followed them for 7 to 8 years. As quality controls, five blinded duplicates were added to each group, bringing the total to approximately 60 samples made up of some 50 participants and around 10 replicates.

Every participant had a single incident cervical HPV16 infection, and women with prevalent HPV16 infections were excluded. Cervical HPV DNA was detected by MY09/MY11 PCR and genotyped by dot-blot hybridization. Fifteen mL of heparinized blood were centrifuged, and the buffy coat was split into aliquots, frozen at -30 degrees C, and then kept at -80 degrees C. QIAGEN kits were used to extract genomic DNA from the buffy coat specimens. Here is what the overall study found, with its caveats: Across sequencing depths, CIN3+ cases showed significantly higher TCR repertoire richness than controls, but evenness did not differ between the groups. Cases were distinguished from controls with an estimated AUC of about 0.8 by random forest classifiers combining richness and V gene abundances. Lower TRBV6-7 relative abundance was observed in cases than in controls (approximately 0.1% versus 0.16%; Bonferroni P = 0.0008). T-cell numbers per sample were unknown, so richness differences could reflect varying T-cell content rather than repertoire biology. The cross-sectional design could not show whether the associations came before the infection or were a result of it, and neither effector/memory subsets nor HPV-specific T cells were isolated.

About this clone itself: Its antigen is unknown. The CDR3 extends 3 residues past the end of the read, so its final part is completed from the germline J gene.

Using the immunoSEQ assay, multiplex PCR amplified TCR beta CDR3 regions from an average of approximately 1,200 ng of genomic DNA per sample. The assay corrected primer bias using a complete synthetic TCR repertoire to establish an amplification baseline. The amplicons were sequenced on the Illumina platform. On the authors' methods: Sequences were error-corrected by clustering with frequency ratios and a modified nearest-neighbor algorithm, then analyzed in the immunoSEQ Analyzer with IMGT gene definitions. At each rarefaction depth, TCR richness and evenness were averaged across 20 rarefaction repeats, and any sample with fewer sequences than the depth was left out. Relative abundances of V, D and J genes were compared between groups using Wilcoxon rank sum tests, with FDR correction applied. Blinded duplicates gave an intraclass correlation of roughly 96% for TCR richness and an average of 76.4% across 66 gene segments. As stored in TCRdb, this immuneACCESS dataset retains in-frame rearrangements with V and J assigned. A fraction of the clones does not appear; measured against another copy, unresolved V genes explain less than half of the discrepancy, and the remainder lacks a known reason. The V and J calls and clone size were taken over from that table, and D and trimming were inferred from the DNA. The sample has more than 20,000 clones on record. The ten largest clonotypes hold 7.5% to 10% of the sample.

Trimming accounts for 4 bases at V and 2 bases at J, while the number of junction bases matched to no gene is 2. CDR1 and CDR2 are read off the germline V gene (reference sequence) as DFQATT and SNEGSKA. Including cysteine and phenylalanine, the CDR3 has 13 amino acids. Only the CDR3 bases that were read are kept: 30 of them, in frame from base 1. This sequence uses TRBV20-1 and TRBJ2-5, and TRBD1 aligns with 9 junction nucleotides. The receptor comes from a woman between 18 and 75 years old with a cervical HPV16 infection that either progressed to CIN3+ or cleared (not recorded which). Material: blood buffy coat. For the CDR3, the sequence is CSAIDRGQETQYF. The CDR3 bases that were read are TGCAGTGCTATAGACAGGGGGCAAGAGACC.